This T cell receptor beta chain was recovered during a study of beta chain features in type 1 diabetes. Study-level information: The study found patients and healthy donors alike in age, gender and cell yields.

The sample holds a few counts of this clone. Its antigen is currently unknown. TCRB transcripts that were expressed got sequenced, as all of the isolated RNA had been reverse transcribed. The assay was immunoSEQ multiplex PCR, and TCRdb's table has in-frame clones only and misses some. The repertoire holds around 260,000 clones, with about a fifth as singletons. Overall study results and limits: Patients with type 1 diabetes showed fewer VDJ junction insertions and more deletions. Type 1 diabetes patients had moderately but significantly shorter TCRB CDR3s in all four CD4+ subsets. An over-representation of cells with high TCR expression could result from cDNA sequencing.

The authors took one heparinised blood draw, averaging about 120 mL, from each donor. The TCR originated in a woman in her thirties or forties with type 1 diabetes. The sequenced sample consisted of naive CD4+ T cells from blood.

CDR3 loop: CASTPPSTSSYGYTF. The CDR3 DNA sequence: TGTGCCAGCACCCCCCCGTCGACATCGAGCTATGGCTACACCTTC. This chain connects TRBV2 to TRBJ1-2; D is ambiguous. The CDR3 has 15 residues. The germline V gene encodes CDR1 SNHLY and CDR2 FYNNEI. V was trimmed by 7 bases and J by 4 bases, leaving 19 bases between them.